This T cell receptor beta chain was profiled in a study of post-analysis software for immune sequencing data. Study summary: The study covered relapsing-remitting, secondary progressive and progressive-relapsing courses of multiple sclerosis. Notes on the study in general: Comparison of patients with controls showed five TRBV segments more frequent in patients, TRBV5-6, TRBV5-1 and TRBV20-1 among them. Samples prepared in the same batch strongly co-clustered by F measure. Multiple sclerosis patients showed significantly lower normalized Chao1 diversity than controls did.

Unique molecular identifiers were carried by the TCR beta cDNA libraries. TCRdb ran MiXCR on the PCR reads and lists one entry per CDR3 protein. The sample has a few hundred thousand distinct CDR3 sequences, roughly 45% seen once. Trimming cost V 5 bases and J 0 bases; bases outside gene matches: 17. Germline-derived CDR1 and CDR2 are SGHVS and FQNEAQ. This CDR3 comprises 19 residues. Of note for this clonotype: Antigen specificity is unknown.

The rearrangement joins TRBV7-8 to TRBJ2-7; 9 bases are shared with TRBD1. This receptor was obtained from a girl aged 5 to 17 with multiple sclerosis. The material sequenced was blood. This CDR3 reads CASSLLRDRGFPPSYEQYF. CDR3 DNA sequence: TGTGCCAGCAGCCTTCTGCGAGACAGGGGGTTCCCACCCTCCTACGAGCAGTACTTC. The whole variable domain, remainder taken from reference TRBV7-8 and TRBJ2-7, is GAGVSQSPRYKVAKRGQDVALRCDPISGHVSLFWYQQALGQGPEFLTYFQNEAQLDKSGLPSDRFFAERPEGSVSTLKIQRTQQEDSAVYLCASSLLRDRGFPPSYEQYFGPGTRLTVT.